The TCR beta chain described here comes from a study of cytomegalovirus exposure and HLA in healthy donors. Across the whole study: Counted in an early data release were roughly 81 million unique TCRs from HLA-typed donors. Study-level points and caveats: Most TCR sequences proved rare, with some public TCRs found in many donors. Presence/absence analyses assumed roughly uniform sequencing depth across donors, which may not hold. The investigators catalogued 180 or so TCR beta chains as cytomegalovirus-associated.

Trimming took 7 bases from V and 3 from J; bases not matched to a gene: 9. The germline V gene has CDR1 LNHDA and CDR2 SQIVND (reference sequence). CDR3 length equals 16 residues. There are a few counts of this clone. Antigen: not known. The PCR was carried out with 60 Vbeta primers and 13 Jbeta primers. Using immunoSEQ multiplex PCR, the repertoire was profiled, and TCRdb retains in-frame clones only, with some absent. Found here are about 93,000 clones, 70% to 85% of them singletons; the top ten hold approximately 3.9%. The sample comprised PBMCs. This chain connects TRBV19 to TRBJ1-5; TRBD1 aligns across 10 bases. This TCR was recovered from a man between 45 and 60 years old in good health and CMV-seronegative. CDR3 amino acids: CASTPRGTGDNQPQHF. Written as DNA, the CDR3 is TGTGCCAGTACCCCACGGGGGACAGGGGACAATCAGCCCCAGCATTTT.